This T cell receptor beta chain was sequenced in a study of cytomegalovirus exposure and HLA in healthy donors. The study, taken as a whole, reports: Subsequent analysis of the 110 or so validation repertoires found a tendency for first-cohort TCR clusters to co-occur.

Looked up from germline, CDR1 is SGHDT and CDR2 is YYEEEE. This CDR3 has 15 amino acids. V was cut by 3 bases and J by 9 bases, with 21 bases left in between. Produced via immunoSEQ multiplex PCR; TCRdb's table is partial and in-frame only. In the table there are about 160,000 clones, about 96% of which are singletons. As to this clone: Antigen unknown.

Sequencing was done on a sample of PBMCs. The sequence was collected from a woman between 18 and 30 years old in good health and CMV-seronegative. The J gene is TRBJ2-5, the V gene TRBV5-6; tentative D call: TRBD1 (6 bases). The CDR3 loop is CASSWGHLGEVAQYF. The CDR3 nucleotides read TGTGCCAGCAGCTGGGGACATCTGGGGGAAGTGGCCCAGTACTTC. Together with reference TRBV5-6 and TRBJ2-5, the CDR3 gives the full variable domain: DAGVTQSPTHLIKTRGQQVTLRCSPKSGHDTVSWYQQALGQGPQFIFQYYEEEERQRGNFPDRFSGHQFPNYSSELNVNALLLGDSALYLCASSWGHLGEVAQYFGPGTRLLVL.